This is a list of T cell receptor beta chains from one sample in a study of cytomegalovirus exposure and HLA in healthy donors. The table came from immunoSEQ multiplex PCR; TCRdb's copy has only in-frame clones and leaves some out. The sample holds 200,000 to 250,000 clones, around four fifths seen once. The material sequenced was PBMCs. These receptors all stem from a woman in her thirties or forties in good health and CMV-seronegative. Each CDR3 is given without its conserved first and last residue. Fields, in order: V gene, CDR3 protein.

V: TRBV6-1
CDR3: ASSDGGGYGYT

V: TRBV4-3
CDR3: ASSQDLAGGLLDEQF

V: TRBV5-1
CDR3: ASSLTSGGVSYNEQF

V: TRBV11-2
CDR3: ASSSTGGTIYEQY

V: TRBV6-6
CDR3: ASSRGTSYEQY

V: TRBV4-3
CDR3: ASSRVDRGANTGELF

V: TRBV10-1
CDR3: ASQLRVPTDTQY

V: TRBV28
CDR3: ASSLRGLNTEAF

V: TRBV19
CDR3: ASSIRGGSYNEQF

V: TRBV12-5
CDR3: ASGLEAGPQQPQH

V: TRBV9
CDR3: ASSVAAGQETQY

V: TRBV6-1
CDR3: ASSGLGGTGELF

V: TRBV5-1
CDR3: ASRLDRATSYEQY

V: TRBV5-1
CDR3: ASSSGVPYEQY

V: TRBV2
CDR3: ASSGADDTGGVYGYT

V: TRBV2
CDR3: ASMAGVNQPQH

V: TRBV9
CDR3: ASSPRGGQVAGNTIY

V: TRBV7-9
CDR3: ASSFPPPDTEAF

V: TRBV28
CDR3: ASSSPGSGTGELF

V: TRBV5-6
CDR3: ASSRGQGHLSYEQY

V: TRBV5-8
CDR3: ASRVDRGEYYEQY

V: TRBV7-2
CDR3: ASSRRGSIYEQY

V: TRBV6-5
CDR3: ASSREYSNQPQH

V: TRBV4-3
CDR3: ASSQGGTENTEAF

V: TRBV4-3
CDR3: ASSQAVVGTSGNEQF

V: TRBV2
CDR3: ASSEAGRTNEKLF

V: TRBV15
CDR3: ATSMGLARGSSEQY

V: TRBV7-2
CDR3: ASSQSTDTQY

V: TRBV4-2
CDR3: ASSLLDRPYEQY

V: TRBV5-8
CDR3: ASSSYDRGRQPQH

V: TRBV21-1
CDR3: ASSSTGTGGTEAF

V: TRBV7-6
CDR3: ASSLGTSGAGTDTQY

V: TRBV6-5
CDR3: ASSYSQRGSTDTQY

V: TRBV30
CDR3: AWRTGVLNTEAF

V: TRBV19
CDR3: ASSNPGQGSGNQPQH

V: TRBV18
CDR3: ASSPGGAGNTIY

V: TRBV6-1
CDR3: ASTQGTEAF

V: TRBV7-9
CDR3: ASSSTGNTEAF

V: TRBV10-3
CDR3: AVSSWGQGNTEAF

V: TRBV6-4
CDR3: ASSASGGAGELF

V: TRBV7-2
CDR3: ASSPDRVPQPQH

V: TRBV5-1
CDR3: ASRVHPGGNTYEQY

V: TRBV6-1
CDR3: ASSATGGYGYT

V: TRBV1
CDR3: TSSQEESGSETQY

V: TRBV4-3
CDR3: ASSQDRQGGEQY

V: TRBV7-9
CDR3: ASSLARRDEQY

V: TRBV6-6
CDR3: ASSSGSDTKNQPQH

V: TRBV6-1
CDR3: ASSVGGGDQPQH

V: TRBV18
CDR3: ASSPDATGIGYT

V: TRBV6-1
CDR3: ASSGGGLGFNTEAF

V: TRBV7-2
CDR3: ASSFSGSSGEQF

V: TRBV4-2
CDR3: ASSHDKQGGDEKLF

V: TRBV6-5
CDR3: ASSPPGQHTEAF

V: TRBV7-2
CDR3: ASSPGQGLPLH

V: TRBV11-3
CDR3: ASSSGQGQNTGELF